This T cell receptor beta chain comes out of a study of cytomegalovirus exposure and HLA in healthy donors. Overall study results and limits: For cytomegalovirus status, the classifier reportedly gave diagnoses with high specificity and sensitivity. There were fewer than 200 TCR beta chains listed as cytomegalovirus-associated. Testing in vitro showed a few CMV-associated chains specific for CMV antigens. While the bulk of TCR sequences proved rare, some public TCRs turned up in many donors.

This CDR3 contains 13 residues. Germline assignment: CDR1 SQVTM and CDR2 ANQGSEA. Deletions cut 1 base from V and 3 bases from J, with 10 bases between. Here immunoSEQ multiplex PCR was the method, and the copy in TCRdb shows in-frame clones only, minus some. In the table there are some 56,000 clones, more than 80% of which are singletons. Notes on this clone: Its specificity is unknown.

The V gene is TRBV29-1, the J gene TRBJ2-7; D perhaps matches TRBD1 (6 bases). The sequencing sample was made of PBMCs. The source of this sequence is a man younger than 35 in good health and CMV-seronegative. CDR3 sequence: CSVEVQGFYEQYF. In DNA, the CDR3 is TGCAGCGTTGAAGTCCAGGGGTTCTACGAGCAGTACTTC.